This TCR beta chain was obtained from a study of T cells in women clearing cervical HPV infection. Background on the study: Controls were women whose single incident HPV16 infection cleared within 12 months without precancer or cancer. Controls gave blood once infection was undetectable; cases at lesion identification. General study results and limits: Richness plus V gene abundances separated cases from controls with AUC less than 0.9.

HPV was found by MY09/MY11 PCR and dot-blot genotyping. Points on this clone: Its target is unknown. The CDR3 goes on 3 residues after the read ends, and that part is filled in from the germline J gene.

Libraries were prepared by immunoSEQ multiplex PCR; TCRdb keeps only in-frame clonotypes and omits some of them. The sample data list about 26,000 clones. This CDR3 is built from 13 residues. CDR1 is SGHRS, CDR2 YFSETQ, per germline. V gave up 5 bases and J gave up 4 bases, with 12 bases separating them. The rearrangement joins TRBV5-1 to TRBJ1-2; TRBD1 is a possible D gene (5 bases). The specimen was blood buffy coat. This receptor was obtained from a woman between 18 and 75 years old with a cervical HPV16 infection that either progressed to CIN3+ or cleared (not recorded which). The CDR3: CASSPDRLYGYTF. The sequenced part of the CDR3 DNA is TGCGCCAGCAGTCCCGACAGACTCTATGGC.